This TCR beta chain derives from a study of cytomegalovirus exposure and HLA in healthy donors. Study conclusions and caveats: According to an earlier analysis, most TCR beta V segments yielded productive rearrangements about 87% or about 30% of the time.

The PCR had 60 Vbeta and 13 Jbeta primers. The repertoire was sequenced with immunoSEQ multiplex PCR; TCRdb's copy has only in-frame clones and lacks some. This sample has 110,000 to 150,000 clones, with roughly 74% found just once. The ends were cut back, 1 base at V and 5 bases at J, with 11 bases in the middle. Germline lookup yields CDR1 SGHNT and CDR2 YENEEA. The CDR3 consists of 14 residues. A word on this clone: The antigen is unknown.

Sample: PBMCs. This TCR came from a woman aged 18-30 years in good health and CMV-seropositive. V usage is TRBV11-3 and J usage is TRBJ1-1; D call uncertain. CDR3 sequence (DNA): TGTGCCAGCAGCTTAGGAGGCGAGGGAACTGAAGCTTTCTTT. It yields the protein CASSLGGEGTEAFF.